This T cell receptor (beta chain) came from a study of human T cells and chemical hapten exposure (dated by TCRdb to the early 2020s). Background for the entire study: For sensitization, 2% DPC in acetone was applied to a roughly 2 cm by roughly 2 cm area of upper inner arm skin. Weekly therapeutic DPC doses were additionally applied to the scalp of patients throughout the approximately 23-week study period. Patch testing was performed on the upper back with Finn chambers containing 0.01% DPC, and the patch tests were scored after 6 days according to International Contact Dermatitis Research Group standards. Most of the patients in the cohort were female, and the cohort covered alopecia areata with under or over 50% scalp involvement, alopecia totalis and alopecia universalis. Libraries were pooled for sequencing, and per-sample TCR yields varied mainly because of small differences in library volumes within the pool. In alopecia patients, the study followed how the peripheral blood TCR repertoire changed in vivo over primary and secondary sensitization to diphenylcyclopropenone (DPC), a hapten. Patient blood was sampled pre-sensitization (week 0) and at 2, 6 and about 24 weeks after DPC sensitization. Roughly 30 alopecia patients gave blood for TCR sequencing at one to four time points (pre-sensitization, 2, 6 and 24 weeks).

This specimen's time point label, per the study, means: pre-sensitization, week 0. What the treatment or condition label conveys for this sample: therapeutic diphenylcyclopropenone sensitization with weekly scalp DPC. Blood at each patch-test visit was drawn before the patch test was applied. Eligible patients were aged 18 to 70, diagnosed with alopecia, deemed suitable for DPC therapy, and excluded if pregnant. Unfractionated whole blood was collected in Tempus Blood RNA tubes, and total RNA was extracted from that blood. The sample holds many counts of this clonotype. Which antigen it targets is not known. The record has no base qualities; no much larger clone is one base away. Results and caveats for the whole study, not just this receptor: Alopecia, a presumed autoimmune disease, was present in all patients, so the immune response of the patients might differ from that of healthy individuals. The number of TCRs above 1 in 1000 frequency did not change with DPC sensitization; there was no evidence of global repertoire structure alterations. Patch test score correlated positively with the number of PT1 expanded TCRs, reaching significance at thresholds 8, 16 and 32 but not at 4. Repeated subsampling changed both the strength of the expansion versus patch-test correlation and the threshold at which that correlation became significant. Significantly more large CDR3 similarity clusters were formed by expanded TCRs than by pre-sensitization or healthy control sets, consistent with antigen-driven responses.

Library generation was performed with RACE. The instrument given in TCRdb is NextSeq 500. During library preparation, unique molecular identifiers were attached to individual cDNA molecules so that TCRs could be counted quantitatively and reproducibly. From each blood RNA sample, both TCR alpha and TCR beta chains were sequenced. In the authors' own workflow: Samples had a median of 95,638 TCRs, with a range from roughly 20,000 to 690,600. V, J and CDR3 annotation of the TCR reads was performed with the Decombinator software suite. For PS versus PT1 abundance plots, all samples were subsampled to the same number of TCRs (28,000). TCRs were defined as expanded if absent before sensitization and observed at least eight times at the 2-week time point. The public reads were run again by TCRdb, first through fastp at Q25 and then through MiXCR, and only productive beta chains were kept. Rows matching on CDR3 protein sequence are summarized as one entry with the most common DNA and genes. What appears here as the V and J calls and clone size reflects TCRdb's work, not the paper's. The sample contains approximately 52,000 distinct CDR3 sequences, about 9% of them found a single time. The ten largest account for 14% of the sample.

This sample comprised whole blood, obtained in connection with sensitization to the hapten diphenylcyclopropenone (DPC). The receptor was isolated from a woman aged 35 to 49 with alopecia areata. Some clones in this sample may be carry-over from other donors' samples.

The DNA sequence is as follows: TGTGCCAGCAGCTTAGTGGGCGGGTATGGCTACACCTTC. Its protein is CASSLVGGYGYTF. Recombination linked TRBV7-9 to TRBJ1-2; the D gene assignment is ambiguous. V and J lose 1 base and 5 bases, and a span of 8 bases separates them. CDR1 SEHNR and CDR2 FQNEAQ were looked up in the germline V gene (reference sequence). The cysteine opens and the phenylalanine closes a CDR3 of 13 amino acids. Only the CDR3 portion is preserved as DNA: 39 bases, with reading frame beginning at the first base.